Listed below are T cell receptor beta chains from one sample, sequenced in a study of T-cell memory formation after mild COVID-19. TCRdb passed the 5' RACE reads through MiXCR, listing each CDR3 protein once. Here the sample spans about 340,000 distinct CDR3 sequences, approximately 15% being singletons. Sequencing used PBMCs or a T cell subset sorted from them (not recorded which). The receptor set was obtained from a man aged 18 to 30 who had mild COVID-19 (a few samples of this study predate the infection). Cell type and time point are not known. Each CDR3 is given with its conserved first and last residue. D genes are given only for firm matches. Expanded clones get a size class; other rows say once, few or many, or leave the size out.

length | size | J | V | D | CDR3 | DNA
14 | few | TRBJ2-2 | TRBV5-1 | NA | CASSLGSSTGELFF | TGCGCCAGCAGCTTGGGCTCGTCCACCGGGGAGCTGTTTTTT
16 | many | TRBJ2-1 | TRBV9 | TRBD1 | CASSVTPGQSLNEQFF | TGTGCCAGCAGCGTAACGCCGGGACAGAGCCTCAATGAGCAGTTCTTC
14 | few | TRBJ1-5 | TRBV6-5 | NA | CASSYSAGYQPQHF | TGTGCCAGCAGTTACTCGGCAGGTTATCAGCCCCAGCATTTT
11 | few | TRBJ2-4 | TRBV20-1 | NA | CSASLPNIQYF | TGCAGTGCTAGTCTGCCAAACATTCAGTACTTC
14 | NA | TRBJ2-7 | TRBV2 | NA | CASRDHTTGYEQYF | TGTGCCAGCAGAGACCACACCACCGGGTACGAGCAGTACTTC
12 | many | TRBJ2-3 | TRBV15 | NA | CATSRDHSTQYF | TGTGCCACCAGCAGAGATCATTCTACGCAGTATTTT
19 | many | TRBJ2-2 | TRBV5-1 | NA | CASSSSVTELASSTGELFF | TGCGCCAGCAGTAGTAGTGTGACCGAACTAGCCTCGAGCACCGGGGAGCTGTTTTTT
16 | many | TRBJ1-6 | TRBV4-1 | TRBD1 | CASSQDPPGGHSPLHF | TGCGCCAGCAGCCAAGATCCCCCAGGGGGCCACTCACCCCTCCACTTT
13 | many | TRBJ1-1 | TRBV6-2/TRBV6-3 | NA | CASSLGVVTEAFF | TGTGCCAGCAGCCTAGGGGTGGTCACTGAAGCTTTCTTT
14 | NA | TRBJ2-7 | TRBV6-5 | NA | CASSYATGPREQYF | TGTGCCAGCAGTTACGCCACAGGGCCTCGCGAGCAGTACTTC
14 | NA | TRBJ2-7 | TRBV20-1 | NA | CSAQVEGSPYEQYF | TGCAGTGCCCAAGTCGAGGGTTCCCCCTACGAGCAGTACTTC